The clone carrying this T cell receptor (beta chain) came up a few times. The antigen is unknown. This sample stems from a study of T cells after posttransplantation cyclophosphamide. Germline V gene lookup returns CDR1 SGHDN and CDR2 FVKESK. The CDR3 extends over 14 amino acids. The V end lost 1 base, the J end lost 3 bases, and 9 bases lay between the germline ends. Points from the study as a whole: TRB clonality was highly associated with recipient CMV seropositivity and reactivation. Later post-transplant blood repertoires were often dominated by donor CD8+ memory clones. Skin or GI-infiltrating T cells shared few TRB sequences with blood.

Using immunoSEQ multiplex PCR, the repertoire was profiled, and TCRdb retains in-frame clones only, with some absent. The sample has tens of thousands of clones, 86% seen once; the top ten hold about 2%. Controls had myeloablative marrow grafts with methotrexate and calcineurin inhibitor, sampled at 1 year. Sample: PBMCs, taken 362 days after allogeneic stem cell transplant with calcineurin inhibitor and methotrexate. The chain links TRBV14 to TRBJ1-2, with no clear D. The sequence was collected from a female patient aged 30-39 years who received an allogeneic stem cell transplant from an unrelated donor, was CMV-positive, and had acute and chronic GVHD. Some T cells here may be from the graft donor. The CDR3 sequence: CASSQGPNDYGYTF. In nucleotides, the CDR3 is TGTGCCAGCAGCCAAGGTCCAAATGACTATGGCTACACCTTC. Using reference TRBV14 and TRBJ1-2 for the parts outside the CDR3, the full variable domain is EAGVTQFPSHSVIEKGQTVTLRCDPISGHDNLYWYRRVMGKEIKFLLHFVKESKQDESGMPNNRFLAERTGGTYSTLKVQPAELEDSGVYFCASSQGPNDYGYTFGSGTRLTVV.